Shown below are 13 T cell receptor beta chains from a single sample sequenced in a study of T cell responses to AZD1222 COVID-19 vaccine. Measured with immunoSEQ multiplex PCR; TCRdb has only the in-frame clones, and not every one. Among some 89,000 clones listed, roughly 90% were seen once. The material sequenced was peripheral blood, taken on day 0 of MenACWY control vaccination. The source of these receptors is an adult in good health.

This chain uses TRBV5-4 with TRBJ1-2; perhaps TRBD1 as D (6 bases). Per germline, CDR1 SGHNT and CDR2 YYREEE (reference sequence). V lost 2 bases to trimming and J lost 4 bases, with 9 bases between them. The CDR3 is made up of 13 amino acids. Written as DNA, the CDR3 is TGTGCCAGCAGCTTTTCGGGGGCCTATGGCTACACCTTC. Encoded protein: CASSFSGAYGYTF. The complete variable domain, with remaining parts taken from reference TRBV5-4 and TRBJ1-2, reads ETGVTQSPTHLIKTRGQQVTLRCSSQSGHNTVSWYQQALGQGPQFIFQYYREEENGRGNFPPRFSGLQFPNYSSELNVNALELDDSALYLCASSFSGAYGYTFGSGTRLTVV.

The V gene is TRBV27, the J gene TRBJ1-2; TRBD1 matches at 7 bases. The CDR3 has 12 residues. Germline V gives CDR1 MNHEY, CDR2 SMNVEV (reference sequence). V lost 4 bases, J lost 7 bases, and 3 bases stayed unmatched. Here the CDR3 DNA reads TGTGCCAGCAGTTCCGGGACAGCTGGCTACACCTTC. The encoded protein is CASSSGTAGYTF.

V usage is TRBV28 and J usage is TRBJ2-7, with no clear D. Germline V gene data show CDR1 as MDHEN and CDR2 as SYDVKM. Trimming left V 2 bases short and J 1 base short, with 6 bases between. The CDR3 totals 13 residues. The CDR3 DNA reads as TGTGCCAGCAGTTTAGTCGGTTCCTACGAGCAGTACTTC. It specifies CASSLVGSYEQYF.

J is TRBJ2-7 and V is TRBV19; 8 positions agree with TRBD1. The germline V gene has CDR1 LNHDA and CDR2 SQIVND (reference sequence). With V trimmed by 8 bases and J by 3 bases, 9 bases remained unmatched. This CDR3 is built from 14 residues. CDR3 nucleotide sequence: TGTGCCAGTCAAAAGACAGGGGATATCTACGAGCAGTACTTC. Its translation is CASQKTGDIYEQYF.

This clone has just one count. V is TRBV28 and J is TRBJ2-2; possible D gene TRBD2, 6 bases. Per germline, CDR1 MDHEN and CDR2 SYDVKM. Trimming removed 6 bases from V and 1 base from J, with 9 bases in between. The CDR3 has 14 residues. The CDR3 here is CASSRDLNTGELFF. CDR3 DNA: TGTGCCAGCAGCCGGGACTTGAACACCGGGGAGCTGTTTTTT.

The sample holds a few counts of this clone. For the CDR3, the DNA is TGTGCCAGCAGCTGGCGGACAGGGAACACTGAAGCTTTCTTT. It translates to CASSWRTGNTEAFF. The rearrangement joins TRBV11-2 to TRBJ1-1, with 7 bases that match TRBD1. Germline V CDR1 and CDR2: SGHAT, FQNNGV. J gave up 1 base and V 4 bases, and 3 bases lay outside the gene matches. CDR3 length: 14 amino acids.

The J gene is TRBJ2-2, the V gene TRBV7-2; tentative D call: TRBD2 (7 bases). V was cut by 1 base and J by 1 base, with 16 bases left in between. This CDR3 spans 18 amino acids. Germline V CDR1 and CDR2: SGHTA, FQGNSA. Written as DNA, the CDR3 is TGTGCCAGCAGCTTAGTAGCTAGCGGAGGGGGGAACACCGGGGAGCTGTTTTTT. Its translation: CASSLVASGGGNTGELFF.

This chain connects TRBV27 to TRBJ2-7; D tentatively reads TRBD1 or TRBD2 (6 bases each). The CDR3 totals 17 residues. Trimming took off 5 bases at V and 6 bases at J, with 26 bases between the two ends. CDR1 is MNHEY and CDR2 is SMNVEV in the germline V gene (reference sequence). CDR3 sequence (DNA): TGTGCCAGCAGTACCACCCTTCGGGGGCCTCCCGCCCGCGAGCAGTACTTC. It codes for CASSTTLRGPPAREQYF.

This clone came up once. The chain couples TRBV5-1 to TRBJ2-7; 9 bases are shared with TRBD1. The CDR3 totals 15 residues. Germline V gives CDR1 SGHRS, CDR2 YFSETQ. V gave up 3 bases and J gave up 5 bases; unmatched junction bases: 9. The CDR3 DNA reads as TGCGCCAGCAGCTCGCCGGGACAGGGACGCCACGAGCAGTACTTC. Its protein is CASSSPGQGRHEQYF.

The chain has TRBV7-2 and TRBJ1-2, with 7 bases that match TRBD1. Germline V gene lookup returns CDR1 SGHTA and CDR2 FQGNSA. Trimming at V came to 1 base and at J to 7 bases, leaving 3 bases not matched to a gene. The CDR3 is 13 residues long. The CDR3 DNA follows: TGTGCCAGCAGCTTAGGACAGGGAGGTGGCTACACCTTC. Translation gives CASSLGQGGGYTF.

This clone occurred once. This sequence joins TRBV6-5 and TRBJ1-5, with a tentative D call TRBD1 (5 bases). CDR3 length: 13 residues. Between the trimmed V and J ends, which lost 6 bases and 6 bases, there was a span of 12 bases. Germline CDR1 MNHEY, CDR2 SVGAGI. Written as DNA, the CDR3 is TGTGCCAGCAGCCAAGTGGGGACTCAGCCCCAGCATTTT. This translates into CASSQVGTQPQHF.

This clone was counted once. The chain joins TRBV5-4 to TRBJ2-7; a weak D match, TRBD2 (6 bases). This CDR3 has 14 amino acids. Germline assignment: CDR1 SGHNT and CDR2 YYREEE (reference sequence). V was cut by 0 bases and J by 5 bases, with 12 bases left in between. The CDR3 DNA is TGTGCCAGCAGCTTGGAACCGGGAGCGGACGAGCAGTACTTC. Amino acids: CASSLEPGADEQYF.

The V call is TRBV18, the J call TRBJ2-7, with D possibly TRBD2 on 6 matching bases. The CDR3 is made up of 15 amino acids. Deletions cut 9 bases from V and 3 bases from J, with 21 bases between. Germline CDR1 KGHSH, CDR2 LQKENI. The CDR3 region has the DNA TGTGCCAGTTCGGCGGGTAGCGGTATGTACTACGAGCAGTACTTC. Protein: CASSAGSGMYYEQYF.